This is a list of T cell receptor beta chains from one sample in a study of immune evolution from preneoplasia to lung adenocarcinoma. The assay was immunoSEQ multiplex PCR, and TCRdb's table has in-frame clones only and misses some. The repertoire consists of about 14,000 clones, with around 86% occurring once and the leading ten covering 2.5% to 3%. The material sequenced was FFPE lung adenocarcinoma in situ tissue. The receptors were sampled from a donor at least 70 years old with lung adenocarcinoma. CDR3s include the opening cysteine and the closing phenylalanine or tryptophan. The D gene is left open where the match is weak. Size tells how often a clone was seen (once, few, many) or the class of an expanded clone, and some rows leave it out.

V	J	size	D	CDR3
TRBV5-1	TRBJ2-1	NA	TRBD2	CASSLGLAVAYNEQFF
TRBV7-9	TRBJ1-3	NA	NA	CASSAAGQINTIYF
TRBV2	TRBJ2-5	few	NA	CASSEERETQYF
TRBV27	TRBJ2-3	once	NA	CASSLGYTQYF
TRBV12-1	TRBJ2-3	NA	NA	CASSFEGGTGRRDTQYF
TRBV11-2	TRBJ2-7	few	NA	CASSLAGAHYEQYF
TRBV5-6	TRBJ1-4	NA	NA	CASSLLNEKLFF
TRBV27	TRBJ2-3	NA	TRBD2	CASSLGAGGTDTQYF
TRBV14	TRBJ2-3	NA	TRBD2	CASSQGLTADTQYF
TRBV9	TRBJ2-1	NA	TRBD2	CASSGGLAGVYNEQFF
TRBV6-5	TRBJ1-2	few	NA	CASSSRTPKRGYTF
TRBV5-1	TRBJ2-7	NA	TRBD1	CASSFSDREGEQYF
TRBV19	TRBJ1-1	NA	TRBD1	CASSITGGSAEAFF
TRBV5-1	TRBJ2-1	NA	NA	CASSEGDYNEQFF
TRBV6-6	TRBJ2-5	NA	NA	CASSYSFGETQYF
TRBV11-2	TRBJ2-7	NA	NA	CASSFGAGWNYEQYF
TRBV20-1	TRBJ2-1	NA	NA	CSARREYEQFF
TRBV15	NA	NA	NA	CATSGGQTYEQYF
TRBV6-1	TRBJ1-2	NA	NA	CASSEGGDRRGYTF
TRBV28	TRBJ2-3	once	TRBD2	CASMGLDYDTQYF
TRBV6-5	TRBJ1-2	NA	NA	CASKLGLSNGGYTF
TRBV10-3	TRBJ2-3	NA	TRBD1	CAAGTGSTDTQYF
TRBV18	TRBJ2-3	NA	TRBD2	CASSPSGRGPDTQYF
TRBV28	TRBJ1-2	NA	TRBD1	CVSSRDRVSYGYTF
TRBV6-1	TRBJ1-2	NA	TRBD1	CASSAPATGANYGYTF
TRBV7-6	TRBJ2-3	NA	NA	CASSPLSITDTQYF
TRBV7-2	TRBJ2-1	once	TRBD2	CASSLSLAGGYNEQFF
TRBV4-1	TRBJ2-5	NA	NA	CASSQVQGREKTQYF
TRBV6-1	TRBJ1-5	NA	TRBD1	CASSAGTGNSGNQPQHF
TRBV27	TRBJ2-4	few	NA	CASSSRDTAMVQYF
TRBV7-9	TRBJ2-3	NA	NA	CASSPRVRVSRTDTQYF
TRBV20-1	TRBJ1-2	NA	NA	CMGRSRFGYTF
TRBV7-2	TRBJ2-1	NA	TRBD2	CASSSTAGGYNEQFF
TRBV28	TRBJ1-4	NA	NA	CASSYGGGDEKLFF
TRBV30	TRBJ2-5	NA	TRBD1	CAWSPGQAVRETQYF
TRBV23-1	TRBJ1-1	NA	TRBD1	CASSRGQVEAFF
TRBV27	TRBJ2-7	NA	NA	CASRTPGQYYEQYF
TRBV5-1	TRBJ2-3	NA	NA	CASSLASASTDTQYF
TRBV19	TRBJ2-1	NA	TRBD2	CASSIRLAVPEQFF
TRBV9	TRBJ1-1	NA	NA	CASSLNLGTEAFF
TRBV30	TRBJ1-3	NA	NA	CAWSVLFGESGNTIYF
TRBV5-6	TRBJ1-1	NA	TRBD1	CASSTGQEAFF
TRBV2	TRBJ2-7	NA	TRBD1	CASTINRDRAYEQYF
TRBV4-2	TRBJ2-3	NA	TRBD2	CASSQDPSGSDTQYF
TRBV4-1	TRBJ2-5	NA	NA	CASSQDLEETQYF
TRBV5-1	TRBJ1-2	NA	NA	CASSVDRYNYGYTF
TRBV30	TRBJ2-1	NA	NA	CAWSPGVGTWAMGNEQFF
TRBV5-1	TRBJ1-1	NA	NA	CASSGDRNTEAFF
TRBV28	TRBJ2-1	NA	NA	CASSLLIARGYNEQFF
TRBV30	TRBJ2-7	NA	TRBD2	CAWRGAGGLAYEQYF
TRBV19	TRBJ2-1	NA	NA	CASSSQKGYEQFF
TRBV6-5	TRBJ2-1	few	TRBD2	CASIQAAGDEQFF
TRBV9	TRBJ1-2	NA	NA	CASTPRGESGYTF
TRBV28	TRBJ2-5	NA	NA	CASSLRENDRAGETQYF